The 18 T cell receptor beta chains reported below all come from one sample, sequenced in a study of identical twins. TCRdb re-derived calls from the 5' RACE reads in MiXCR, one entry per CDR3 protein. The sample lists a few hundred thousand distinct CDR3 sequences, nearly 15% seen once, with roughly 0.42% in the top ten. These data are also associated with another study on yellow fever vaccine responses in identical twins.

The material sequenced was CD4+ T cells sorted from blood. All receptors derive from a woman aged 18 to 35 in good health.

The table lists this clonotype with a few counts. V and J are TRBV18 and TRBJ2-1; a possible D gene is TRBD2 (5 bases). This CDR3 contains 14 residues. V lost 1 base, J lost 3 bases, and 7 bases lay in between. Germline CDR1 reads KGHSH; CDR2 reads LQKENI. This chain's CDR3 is CASSPRGYYNEQFF. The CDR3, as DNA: TGTGCCAGCTCACCACGCGGGTACTACAATGAGCAGTTCTTC.

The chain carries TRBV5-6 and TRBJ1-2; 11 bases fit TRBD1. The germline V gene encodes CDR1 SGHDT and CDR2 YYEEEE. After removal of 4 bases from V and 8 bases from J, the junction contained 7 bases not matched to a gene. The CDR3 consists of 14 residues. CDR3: CASSTDRGQWGYTF. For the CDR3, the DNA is TGTGCCAGCAGCACGGACAGGGGGCAGTGGGGCTACACCTTC.

The CDR3 protein is CASSLGQGAGLAETQYF. The CDR3 DNA follows: TGCGCCAGCAGCTTGGGGCAAGGAGCAGGACTAGCGGAGACCCAGTACTTC. This chain uses TRBV5-1 with TRBJ2-5; 9 bases are a match to TRBD2. CDR3 length: 17 residues. CDR1 and CDR2 (germline): SGHRS, YFSETQ. The junction had 11 bases not matched to a gene; V was cut back by 0 bases and J by 5 bases.

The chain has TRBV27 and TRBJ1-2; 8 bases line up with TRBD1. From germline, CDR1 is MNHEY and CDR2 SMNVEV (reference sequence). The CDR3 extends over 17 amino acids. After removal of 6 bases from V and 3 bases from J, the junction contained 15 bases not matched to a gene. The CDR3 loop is CASRAGTGLIGDYGYTF. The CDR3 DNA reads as TGTGCCAGCAGGGCCGGGACAGGTTTGATTGGGGACTATGGCTACACCTTC.

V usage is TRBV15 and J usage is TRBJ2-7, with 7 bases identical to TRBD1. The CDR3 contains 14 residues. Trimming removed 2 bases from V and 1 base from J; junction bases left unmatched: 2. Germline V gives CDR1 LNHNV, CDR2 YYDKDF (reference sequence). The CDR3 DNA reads TGTGCCACCAGCAGATCGGGACAGTCCTACGAGCAGTACTTC. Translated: CATSRSGQSYEQYF.

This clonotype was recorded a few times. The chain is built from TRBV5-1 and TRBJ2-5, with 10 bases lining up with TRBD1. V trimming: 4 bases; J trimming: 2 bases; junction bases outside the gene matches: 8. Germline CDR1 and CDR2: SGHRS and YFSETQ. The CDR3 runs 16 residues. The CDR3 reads CASSPRQGARQETQYF. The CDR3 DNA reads TGCGCCAGCAGCCCAAGACAGGGGGCCCGGCAAGAGACCCAGTACTTC.

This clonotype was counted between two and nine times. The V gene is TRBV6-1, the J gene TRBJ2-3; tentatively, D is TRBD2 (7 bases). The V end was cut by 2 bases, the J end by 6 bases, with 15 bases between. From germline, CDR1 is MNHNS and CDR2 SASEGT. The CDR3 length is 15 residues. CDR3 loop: CASSERGAGVDTQYF. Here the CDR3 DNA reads TGTGCCAGCAGTGAACGGGGGGCGGGCGTGGATACGCAGTATTTT.

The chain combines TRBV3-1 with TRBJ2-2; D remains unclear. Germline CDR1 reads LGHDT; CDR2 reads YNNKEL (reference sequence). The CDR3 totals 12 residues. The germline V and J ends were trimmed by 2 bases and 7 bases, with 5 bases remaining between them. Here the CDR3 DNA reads TGTGCCAGCAGCCAATATGTCGGGGAGCTGTTTTTT. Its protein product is CASSQYVGELFF.

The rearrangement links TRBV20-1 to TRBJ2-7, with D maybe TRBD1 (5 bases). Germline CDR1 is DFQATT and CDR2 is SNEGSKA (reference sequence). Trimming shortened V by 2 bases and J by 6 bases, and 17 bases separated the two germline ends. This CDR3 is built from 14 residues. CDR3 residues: CSARITGSTPEQYF. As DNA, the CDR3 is TGCAGTGCTAGAATCACAGGATCGACGCCCGAGCAGTACTTC.

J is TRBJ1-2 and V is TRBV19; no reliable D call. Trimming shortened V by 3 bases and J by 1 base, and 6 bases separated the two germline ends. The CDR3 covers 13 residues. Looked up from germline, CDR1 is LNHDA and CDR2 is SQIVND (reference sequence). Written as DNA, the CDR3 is TGTGCCAGTAGTATGAGGATTAACTATGGCTACACCTTC. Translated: CASSMRINYGYTF.

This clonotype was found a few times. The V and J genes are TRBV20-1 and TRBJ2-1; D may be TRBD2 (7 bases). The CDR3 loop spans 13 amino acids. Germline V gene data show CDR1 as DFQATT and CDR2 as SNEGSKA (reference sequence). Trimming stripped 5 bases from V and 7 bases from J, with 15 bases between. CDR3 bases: TGCAGTGCTGGGGAGGGGGGGCTAAATGAGCAGTTCTTC. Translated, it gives CSAGEGGLNEQFF.

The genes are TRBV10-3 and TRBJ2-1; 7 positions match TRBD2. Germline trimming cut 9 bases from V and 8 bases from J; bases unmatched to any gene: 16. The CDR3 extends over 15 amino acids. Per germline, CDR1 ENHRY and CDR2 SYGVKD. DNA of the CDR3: TGTGCCATAGCCTCTAGCGGCCTATCCGGCGATGAGCAGTTCTTC. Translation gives CAIASSGLSGDEQFF.

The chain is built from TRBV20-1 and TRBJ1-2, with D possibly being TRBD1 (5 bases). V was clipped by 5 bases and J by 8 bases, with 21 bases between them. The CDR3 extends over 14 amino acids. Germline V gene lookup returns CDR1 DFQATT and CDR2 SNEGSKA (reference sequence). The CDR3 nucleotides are TGCAGTGCTCTCTCCCAGGGAGGTACTAGCGGCTACACCTTC. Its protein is CSALSQGGTSGYTF.

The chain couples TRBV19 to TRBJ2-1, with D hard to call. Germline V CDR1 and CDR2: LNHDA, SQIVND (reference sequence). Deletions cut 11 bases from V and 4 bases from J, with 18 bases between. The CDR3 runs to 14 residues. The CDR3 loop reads CASNRETNYNEQFF. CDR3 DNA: TGTGCCTCAAACCGAGAGACAAATTACAATGAGCAGTTCTTC. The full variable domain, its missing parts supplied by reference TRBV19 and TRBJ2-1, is DGGITQSPKYLFRKEGQNVTLSCEQNLNHDAMYWYRQDPGQGLRLIYYSQIVNDFQKGDIAEGYSVSREKKESFPLTVTSAQKNPTAFYLCASNRETNYNEQFFGPGTRLTVL.

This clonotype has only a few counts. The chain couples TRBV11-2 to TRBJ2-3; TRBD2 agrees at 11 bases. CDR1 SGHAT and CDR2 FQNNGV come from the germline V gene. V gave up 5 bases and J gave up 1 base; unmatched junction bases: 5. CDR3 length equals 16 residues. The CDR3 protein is CASSPRLAGRTDTQYF. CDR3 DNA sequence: TGTGCCAGCAGCCCAAGACTAGCGGGGCGCACAGATACGCAGTATTTT.

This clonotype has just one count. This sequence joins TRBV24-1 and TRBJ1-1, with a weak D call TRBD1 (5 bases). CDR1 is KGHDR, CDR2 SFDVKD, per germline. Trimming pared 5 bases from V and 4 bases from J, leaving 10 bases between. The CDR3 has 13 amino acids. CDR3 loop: CATSGSGVTEAFF. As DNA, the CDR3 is TGTGCCACCAGTGGCTCGGGGGTCACTGAAGCTTTCTTT.

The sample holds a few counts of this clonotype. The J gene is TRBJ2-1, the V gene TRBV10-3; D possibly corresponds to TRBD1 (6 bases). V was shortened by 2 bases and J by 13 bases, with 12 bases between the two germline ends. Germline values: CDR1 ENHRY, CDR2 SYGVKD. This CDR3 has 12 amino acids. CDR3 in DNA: TGTGCCATCAGTGAGAATAAGGGGGACCAGTTCTTC. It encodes CAISENKGDQFF.

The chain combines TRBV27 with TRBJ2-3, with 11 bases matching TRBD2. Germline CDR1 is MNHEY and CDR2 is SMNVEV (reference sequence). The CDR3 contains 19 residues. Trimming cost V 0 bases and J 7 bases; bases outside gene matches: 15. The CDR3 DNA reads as TGTGCCAGCAGTTTATCGACCCGACTAGCGGGGACTATACGGAATACGCAGTATTTT. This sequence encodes CASSLSTRLAGTIRNTQYF.